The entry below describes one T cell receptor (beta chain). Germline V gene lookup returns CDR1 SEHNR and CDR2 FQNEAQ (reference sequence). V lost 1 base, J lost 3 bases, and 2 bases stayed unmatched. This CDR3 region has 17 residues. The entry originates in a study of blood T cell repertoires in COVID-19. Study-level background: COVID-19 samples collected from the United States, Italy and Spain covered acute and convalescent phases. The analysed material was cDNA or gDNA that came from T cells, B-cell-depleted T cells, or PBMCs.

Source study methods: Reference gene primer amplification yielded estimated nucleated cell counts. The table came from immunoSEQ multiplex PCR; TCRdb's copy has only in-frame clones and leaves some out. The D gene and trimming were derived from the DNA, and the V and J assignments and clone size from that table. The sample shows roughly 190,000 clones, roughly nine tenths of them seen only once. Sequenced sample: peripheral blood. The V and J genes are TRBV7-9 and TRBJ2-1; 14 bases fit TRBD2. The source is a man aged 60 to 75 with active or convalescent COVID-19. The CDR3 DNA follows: TGTGCCAGCAGCTTAGGGACTAGCGGGGGGAACTACAATGAGCAGTTCTTC. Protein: CASSLGTSGGNYNEQFF.